Each of the 20 T cell receptor beta chains below was sequenced from the same sample in a study of CD8 T cells in ankylosing spondylitis. Using its own MiXCR run on the 5' RACE reads, TCRdb lists one record per CDR3 protein. The sample has approximately 200,000 distinct CDR3 sequences, 9.5% to 15% seen once. The sequencing input was blood, either unsorted or a sorted T cell fraction (not recorded which). The receptors were gathered from a male donor with ankylosing spondylitis or in good health (not recorded which).

This clonotype was seen at least ten times. The genes are TRBV2 and TRBJ1-2; TRBD1 is a possible D gene (5 bases). V lost 3 bases and J 5 bases, leaving 7 bases between the germline ends. Germline V CDR1 and CDR2: SNHLY, FYNNEI. The CDR3 extends over 12 amino acids. The CDR3 here is CASSEKGYGYTF. CDR3 bases: TGTGCCAGCAGTGAGAAGGGGTATGGCTACACCTTC.

V and J are TRBV19 and TRBJ1-4; TRBD1 might be the D (6 bases). The CDR3 is made up of 15 amino acids. Germline loops: CDR1 LNHDA, CDR2 SQIVND (reference sequence). Trimming took off 5 bases at V and 7 bases at J, with 17 bases between the two ends. The CDR3 sequence: CASSPTTGSGEKLFF. CDR3 DNA sequence: TGTGCCAGTAGTCCTACGACAGGATCGGGTGAAAAACTGTTTTTT.

This clonotype was found a few times. The J gene is TRBJ2-5, the V gene TRBV11-2, with 7 bases lining up with TRBD1. This CDR3 has 13 residues. CDR1 is SGHAT, CDR2 FQNNGV, per germline. V shed 7 bases and J 5 bases; nucleotides not matched to a gene: 7. The CDR3 loop reads CASTETGMETQYF. CDR3 sequence (DNA): TGTGCCAGCACCGAGACAGGGATGGAGACCCAGTACTTC.

This CDR3 is CSANGREGTEAFF. DNA for the CDR3: TGCAGTGCTAATGGCAGGGAGGGCACTGAAGCTTTCTTT. The chain links TRBV20-1 to TRBJ1-1; D perhaps matches TRBD1 (5 bases). CDR1 is DFQATT and CDR2 is SNEGSKA in the germline V gene (reference sequence). The ends were cut back, 4 bases at V and 4 bases at J, with 13 bases in the middle. This CDR3 has 13 residues.

In nucleotides, the CDR3 is TGTGCTAGTGGTTTCATCCTGACCGGGACAGGATTAGATACGCAGTATTTT. Its protein is CASGFILTGTGLDTQYF. The chain uses TRBV12-5 and TRBJ2-3; 8 nucleotides match TRBD1. With 3 bases clipped from V and 5 bases from J, the junction kept 13 bases outside the gene matches. CDR1 and CDR2 (germline): LGHNT, FRNRAP. The CDR3 is 17 residues long.

This chain uses TRBV7-6 with TRBJ2-1; D remains unclear. The ends were cut back, 1 base at V and 7 bases at J, with 8 bases in the middle. This CDR3 has 13 amino acids. From germline, CDR1 is SGHVS and CDR2 FNYEAQ. CDR3 in amino acids: CASSLDPGNEQFF. The CDR3 nucleotides read TGTGCCAGCAGCTTAGACCCCGGAAATGAGCAGTTCTTC. The entire variable domain, with the rest obtained from reference TRBV7-6 and TRBJ2-1, is as follows: GAGVSQSPRYKVTKRGQDVALRCDPISGHVSLYWYRQALGQGPEFLTYFNYEAQQDKSGLPNDRFSAERPEGSISTLTIQRTEQRDSAMYRCASSLDPGNEQFFGPGTRLTVL.

In its sample, this clonotype was seen many times. The chain joins TRBV5-1 to TRBJ1-1; D not resolved. The CDR3 has 14 amino acids. Germline assignment: CDR1 SGHRS and CDR2 YFSETQ. V lost 4 bases and J 6 bases, leaving 16 bases between the germline ends. The CDR3 DNA is TGCGCCAGCAGCCTTCTACCCCCCGGATCTGAAGCTTTCTTT. Its protein is CASSLLPPGSEAFF.

The gene calls are TRBV28 and TRBJ2-3; D gene ambiguous. The CDR3 contains 16 residues. From germline, CDR1 is MDHEN and CDR2 SYDVKM. Trimming left V 7 bases short and J 4 bases short, with 21 bases between. The CDR3 loop is CASIPFGQAASDTQYF. The CDR3 region has the DNA TGTGCCAGCATTCCTTTCGGTCAAGCCGCCTCAGATACGCAGTATTTT.

This clonotype was found a few times. This chain joins TRBV9 and TRBJ1-1; TRBD1 agrees at 9 bases. Germline V lookup: CDR1 SGDLS, CDR2 YYNGEE. Trimming cost V 0 bases and J 3 bases; bases outside gene matches: 3. The CDR3 consists of 15 residues. CDR3 loop: CASSVVDRGDTEAFF. CDR3 sequence (DNA): TGTGCCAGCAGCGTAGTCGACAGGGGGGACACTGAAGCTTTCTTT.

This clonotype has only a few counts. The chain recombines TRBV6-5 with TRBJ2-7, with 10 bases lining up with TRBD1. J gave up 2 bases and V 4 bases, and 5 bases lay outside the gene matches. CDR3 size: 15 residues. From germline, CDR1 is MNHEY and CDR2 SVGAGI. CDR3 amino acids: CASSSSGQGPYEQYF. The DNA of the CDR3 is TGTGCCAGCAGTTCCTCGGGACAGGGGCCCTACGAGCAGTACTTC.

This clonotype was picked up a small number of times. The rearrangement uses TRBV5-5 and TRBJ1-1; 8 nucleotides align to TRBD1. The germline CDR1 and CDR2 sequences are SGHKS and YYEKEE (reference sequence). With 3 bases clipped from V and 5 bases from J, the junction kept 6 bases outside the gene matches. This CDR3 has 14 residues. The CDR3: CASSSGWTGTEAFF. DNA for the CDR3: TGTGCCAGCAGCTCCGGCTGGACAGGGACTGAAGCTTTCTTT. Filled out from reference TRBV5-5 and TRBJ1-1, the complete variable domain reads DAGVTQSPTHLIKTRGQQVTLRCSPISGHKSVSWYQQVLGQGPQFIFQYYEKEERGRGNFPDRFSARQFPNYSSELNVNALLLGDSALYLCASSSGWTGTEAFFGQGTRLTVV.

The table lists this clonotype with many counts. The chain carries TRBV12-3 or TRBV12-4 and TRBJ2-1, with D uncertain. This CDR3 spans 12 amino acids. Trimming took off 1 base at V and 4 bases at J, with 2 bases between the two ends. This CDR3 reads CASSLEYNEQFF. In DNA form, the CDR3 reads TGTGCCAGCAGTTTAGAATACAATGAGCAGTTCTTC.

This clonotype was counted only a few times. V is TRBV4-2 and J is TRBJ1-2; the D is unclear. CDR3 length: 12 residues. The V gene's germline CDR1 is LGHNA and CDR2 YNFKEQ. Trimming cost V 5 bases and J 8 bases, with 12 bases left between them. The CDR3 sequence: CASSGYELGYTF. In DNA form, the CDR3 reads TGTGCCAGCAGCGGCTACGAGCTCGGCTACACCTTC.

There are a few counts of this clonotype. This chain joins TRBV4-1 and TRBJ2-7, with TRBD2 identical over 7 bases. With 2 bases clipped from V and 1 base from J, the junction kept 8 bases outside the gene matches. The CDR3 has 16 residues. CDR1 and CDR2 from the germline V gene are MGHRA and YSYEKL. This CDR3 reads CASSQSLGGTSYEQYF. In nucleotides, the CDR3 is TGCGCCAGCAGCCAATCATTGGGAGGGACGTCCTACGAGCAGTACTTC.

The chain employs TRBV6-1 and TRBJ1-1, with unresolved D. V dropped 11 bases and J dropped 6 bases, with 19 bases sitting between them. Germline V gene lookup returns CDR1 MNHNS and CDR2 SASEGT. This CDR3 spans 13 amino acids. CDR3 in DNA: TGTGCCTCGGAGGTCGTTTCTCCGGCTGAAGCTTTCTTT. Its translation: CASEVVSPAEAFF.

CDR3 residues: CASSYLAGGGDTQYF. The CDR3, as DNA: TGTGCCAGCAGTTATCTAGCGGGGGGAGGGGATACGCAGTATTTT. The V gene is TRBV7-2, the J gene TRBJ2-3; 11 bases align to TRBD2. Germline CDR1 SGHTA, CDR2 FQGNSA. V trimming: 6 bases; J trimming: 6 bases; junction bases outside the gene matches: 8. The CDR3 totals 15 residues.

There are a few counts of this clonotype. The J gene is TRBJ2-4, the V gene TRBV20-1, with 10 bases aligning to TRBD1. This CDR3 has 16 amino acids. Losses at the gene ends were 4 bases for V and 1 base for J; bases not matched to a gene: 7. The germline V gene encodes CDR1 DFQATT and CDR2 SNEGSKA (reference sequence). Here the CDR3 reads CSATGTGDWAKNIQYF. DNA for the CDR3: TGCAGTGCTACCGGGACAGGGGATTGGGCCAAAAACATTCAGTACTTC.

The chain joins TRBV19 to TRBJ1-2; 10 bases are a match to TRBD1. CDR1 and CDR2 (germline): LNHDA, SQIVND (reference sequence). The V and J ends lost 5 bases and 6 bases, in that order; junction bases with no gene match: 6. The CDR3 length is 14 residues. The CDR3 spells CASSDLGTGDGYTF. The CDR3 bases are TGTGCCAGTAGTGACCTCGGGACAGGGGATGGCTACACCTTC.

This clonotype has just a few counts. The V call is TRBV29-1, the J call TRBJ2-2; no reliable D call. V shed 6 bases and J shed 4 bases, with 9 bases lying between them. This CDR3 is 12 amino acids long. Germline CDR1 and CDR2: SQVTM and ANQGSEA. The chain's CDR3 is CSVPESTGELFF. Here the CDR3 DNA reads TGCAGCGTCCCAGAGAGCACCGGGGAGCTGTTTTTT.

The V call is TRBV6-4, the J call TRBJ2-1; 12 nucleotides align to TRBD1. The CDR3 length is 14 residues. Germline loops: CDR1 MRHNA, CDR2 SNTAGT. V shed 6 bases and J 7 bases; nucleotides not matched to a gene: 4. The CDR3 spells CASRPGQGANEQFF. DNA for the CDR3: TGTGCCAGCAGGCCGGGACAGGGGGCGAATGAGCAGTTCTTC.